This is a list of T cell receptor beta chains from one sample in a study of cytomegalovirus exposure and HLA in healthy donors. The data were produced by immunoSEQ multiplex PCR, yet TCRdb's version contains in-frame clones alone and is incomplete. The repertoire consists of some 190,000 clones, with 75% to 85% occurring once and the leading ten covering about 1.5%. The sequenced sample was PBMCs. The origin of the receptors is a man younger than 35 in good health and CMV-seronegative. Each CDR3 is given with its conserved first and last residue. The D gene is left open where the match is weak. A row's size may be missing; if present it is once, few, many or a size class.

D: TRBD2; V: TRBV9; J: TRBJ2-1; size: few; DNA: TGTGCCAGCAGCCCCGGGGTAGCGGGGGGGCTTAGCTCCTACAATGAGCAGTTCTTC; CDR3: CASSPGVAGGLSSYNEQFF
D: TRBD1; V: TRBV28; J: TRBJ1-5; size: NA; DNA: TGTGCCAGCAGCCTCCGGACAGGAGGGGTTTCCCCCTACAATCAGCCCCAGCATTTT; CDR3: CASSLRTGGVSPYNQPQHF
D: NA; V: TRBV9; J: TRBJ2-7; size: few; DNA: TGTGCCAGCAGCGTAGGCGGGGACTCCCTCTACGAGCAGTACTTC; CDR3: CASSVGGDSLYEQYF
D: NA; V: TRBV6-4; J: TRBJ1-5; size: NA; DNA: TGTGCCAGCAGTGTTGGGGGGGATCAGCCCCAGCATTTT; CDR3: CASSVGGDQPQHF
D: NA; V: TRBV4-1; J: TRBJ2-5; size: NA; DNA: TGCGCCAGCAGCCAAGGATGGGGGGGCGGGGAGACCCAGTACTTC; CDR3: CASSQGWGGGETQYF
D: TRBD2; V: TRBV4-1; J: TRBJ2-1; size: NA; DNA: TGCGCCAGCAGCCAAGGCCTAGCGGGAGGGCCGAGGAATGAGCAGTTCTTC; CDR3: CASSQGLAGGPRNEQFF
D: NA; V: TRBV28; J: TRBJ2-2; size: NA; DNA: TGTGCCAGCAGGGGGCAGACCAAGGGGGAGCTGTTTTTT; CDR3: CASRGQTKGELFF
D: NA; V: TRBV11-2; J: TRBJ2-7; size: few; DNA: TGTGCCAGCACCGGAGGGCTTACAAGCTCCTACGAGCAGTACTTC; CDR3: CASTGGLTSSYEQYF
D: NA; V: TRBV30; J: TRBJ1-1; size: NA; DNA: TGTGCCTGGAGCCAGGACAGAGACACTGAAGCTTTCTTT; CDR3: CAWSQDRDTEAFF
D: NA; V: TRBV19; J: TRBJ2-5; size: NA; DNA: TGTGCCAGTAGTATCTCCGGGCAAGAGACCCAGTACTTC; CDR3: CASSISGQETQYF
D: TRBD1; V: TRBV30; J: TRBJ1-1; size: NA; DNA: TGTGCCTGGAGTCGGGGACAGTGGGACACTGAAGCTTTCTTT; CDR3: CAWSRGQWDTEAFF
D: TRBD1; V: TRBV27; J: TRBJ2-5; size: few; DNA: TGTGCCAGCAGTGAGGGACAGGGGGGTAAGGCCCAGTACTTC; CDR3: CASSEGQGGKAQYF
D: TRBD2; V: TRBV9; J: TRBJ2-3; size: NA; DNA: TGTGCCAGCAGCGTAGGCGGCGGGAGTTGGGATACGCAGTATTTT; CDR3: CASSVGGGSWDTQYF
D: NA; V: TRBV6-1; J: TRBJ2-2; size: NA; DNA: TGTGCCAGCAGTGCTGCAGGGTACACCGGGGAGCTGTTTTTT; CDR3: CASSAAGYTGELFF
D: TRBD2; V: TRBV28; J: TRBJ2-1; size: NA; DNA: TGTGCCAGCAGTTCGTTTAGCGGGGGGGCAAATGAGCAGTTCTTC; CDR3: CASSSFSGGANEQFF
D: NA; V: TRBV6-1; J: TRBJ1-5; size: NA; DNA: TGTGCCAGCAGTGAAGCGCCCCAGAATAGCAATCAGCCCCAGCATTTT; CDR3: CASSEAPQNSNQPQHF
D: TRBD1; V: TRBV19; J: TRBJ1-5; size: NA; DNA: TGTGCCAGTAGTACCCTCTCGGGACAGGGAACGACTTATGGCAATCAGCCCCAGCATTTT; CDR3: CASSTLSGQGTTYGNQPQHF
D: NA; V: TRBV27; J: TRBJ1-5; size: NA; DNA: TGTGCCAGCAGCCAACAGGGTGGGCAGCCCCAGCATTTT; CDR3: CASSQQGGQPQHF
D: NA; V: TRBV10-3; J: TRBJ1-1; size: few; DNA: TGTGCCATCGGCATCAGGGACACTGAAGCTTTCTTT; CDR3: CAIGIRDTEAFF
D: NA; V: TRBV7-3; J: TRBJ1-2; size: NA; DNA: TGTGCCAGCAGCTTAATCGGGGGGGCATTAGCTAACTATGGCTACACCTTC; CDR3: CASSLIGGALANYGYTF
D: NA; V: TRBV5-1; J: TRBJ2-3; size: NA; DNA: TGCGCCAGCAGACCTGGCGGCCCGACAGATACGCAGTATTTT; CDR3: CASRPGGPTDTQYF
D: NA; V: TRBV6-5; J: TRBJ2-7; size: NA; DNA: TGTGCCAGCAGTTTTGGTAGTTCCTACGAGCAGTACTTC; CDR3: CASSFGSSYEQYF
D: NA; V: TRBV6-6; J: TRBJ1-3; size: few; DNA: TGTGCCAGCAGTCCCGGGACAAACTCTGGAAACACCATATATTTT; CDR3: CASSPGTNSGNTIYF
D: TRBD1; V: TRBV6-1; J: TRBJ1-2; size: few; DNA: TGTGCCAGCACGGAACAGGGGGAGGGCTATGGCTACACCTTC; CDR3: CASTEQGEGYGYTF
D: NA; V: TRBV28; J: TRBJ1-5; size: NA; DNA: TGTGCCAGCAGTTTTACAGTGTATGGTCAGCCCCAGCATTTT; CDR3: CASSFTVYGQPQHF
D: TRBD2; V: TRBV28; J: TRBJ2-7; size: NA; DNA: TGTGCCAGCAGTTCTCGGACTAGGGAGATGTACGAGCAGTACTTC; CDR3: CASSSRTREMYEQYF
D: TRBD1; V: TRBV18; J: TRBJ1-2; size: NA; DNA: TGTGCCAGCTCACTGGACAGGGCTTATGGCTACACCTTC; CDR3: CASSLDRAYGYTF
D: NA; V: TRBV9; J: TRBJ1-1; size: NA; DNA: TGTGCCAGCAGCGTAGTACAGTACACTGAAGCTTTCTTT; CDR3: CASSVVQYTEAFF
D: TRBD1; V: TRBV2; J: TRBJ1-2; size: NA; DNA: TGTGCCAGCAGCGGATCAGGGGGCGACTATGGCTACACCTTC; CDR3: CASSGSGGDYGYTF
D: TRBD1; V: TRBV30; J: TRBJ1-1; size: NA; DNA: TGTGCCTGGAGCCGTGACAGGGCCACTGAAGCTTTCTTT; CDR3: CAWSRDRATEAFF
D: NA; V: TRBV4-2; J: TRBJ1-6; size: NA; DNA: TGTGCCAGCAGCCAAGATCAGGGAAGGGATTCACCCCTCCACTTT; CDR3: CASSQDQGRDSPLHF
D: NA; V: TRBV15; J: TRBJ2-7; size: NA; DNA: TGTGCCACCAGCAGAGCCGGGGGACGGTACGAGCAGTACTTC; CDR3: CATSRAGGRYEQYF
D: TRBD1; V: TRBV4-1; J: TRBJ1-5; size: NA; DNA: TGCGCCAGCAGCCAAGATCCCCGCACAGGGGGGTATCAGCCCCAGCATTTT; CDR3: CASSQDPRTGGYQPQHF
D: NA; V: TRBV30; J: TRBJ2-7; size: NA; DNA: TGTGCCTGGAGTGTTGGGGGAGGCTCCTACGAGCAGTACTTC; CDR3: CAWSVGGGSYEQYF
D: TRBD1; V: TRBV6-5; J: TRBJ1-6; size: NA; DNA: TGTGCCAGCACGGGACAGGGGGCAAATTCACCCCTCCACTTT; CDR3: CASTGQGANSPLHF
D: NA; V: TRBV5-5; J: TRBJ1-6; size: NA; DNA: TGTGCCAGCAGTCGCCAGGGGCCCAATAATTCACCCCTCCACTTT; CDR3: CASSRQGPNNSPLHF
D: TRBD1; V: TRBV11-2; J: TRBJ1-3; size: NA; DNA: TGTGCCAGCAGCACGAAGACAGGGGGCGGAAACACCATATATTTT; CDR3: CASSTKTGGGNTIYF
D: NA; V: TRBV2; J: TRBJ2-1; size: NA; DNA: TGTGCCAGCGACTCCAGCTCCTACAATGAGCAGTTCTTC; CDR3: CASDSSSYNEQFF
D: NA; V: TRBV10-3; J: TRBJ2-3; size: NA; DNA: TGTGCCATCAGTGCGGAGGGCACTAGCACAGATACGCAGTATTTT; CDR3: CAISAEGTSTDTQYF
D: NA; V: TRBV5-5; J: TRBJ1-6; size: once; DNA: TGTGCCAGCAGCTTGGGGCCGAATTCACCCCTCCACTTT; CDR3: CASSLGPNSPLHF
D: NA; V: TRBV30; J: TRBJ2-2; size: NA; DNA: TGTGCCTGGAGAGCGGGACAGAACACCGGGGAGCTGTTTTTT; CDR3: CAWRAGQNTGELFF
D: NA; V: TRBV6-5; J: TRBJ1-2; size: NA; DNA: TGTGCCAGCAGCGACTATCCGAGGGGCTACACCTTC; CDR3: CASSDYPRGYTF
D: NA; V: TRBV11-1; J: TRBJ2-5; size: NA; DNA: TGTGCCAGCAGCTTAGTCGAGGGTTTGGAGACCCAGTACTTC; CDR3: CASSLVEGLETQYF
D: NA; V: TRBV25-1; J: TRBJ1-3; size: NA; DNA: TGTGCCAGTTCAGGGCTCTCTGGAAACACCATATATTTT; CDR3: CASSGLSGNTIYF
D: TRBD2; V: TRBV7-9; J: TRBJ2-7; size: few; DNA: TGTGCCAGCAGCTTAGCGGAGGGGCGGGAGGTACAGTACTTC; CDR3: CASSLAEGREVQYF
D: NA; V: TRBV5-6; J: TRBJ2-3; size: NA; DNA: TGTGCCAGCAGCTTGATTAGAGAGATCACAGATACGCAGTATTTT; CDR3: CASSLIREITDTQYF
D: NA; V: TRBV19; J: TRBJ2-6; size: NA; DNA: TGTGCCACCCGAGCCTTCTCTGGGGCCAACGTCCTGACTTTC; CDR3: CATRAFSGANVLTF
D: NA; V: TRBV27; J: TRBJ1-3; size: NA; DNA: TGTGCCAGCGGCTTTTGGGGAGGTGGTGGAAACACCATATATTTT; CDR3: CASGFWGGGGNTIYF